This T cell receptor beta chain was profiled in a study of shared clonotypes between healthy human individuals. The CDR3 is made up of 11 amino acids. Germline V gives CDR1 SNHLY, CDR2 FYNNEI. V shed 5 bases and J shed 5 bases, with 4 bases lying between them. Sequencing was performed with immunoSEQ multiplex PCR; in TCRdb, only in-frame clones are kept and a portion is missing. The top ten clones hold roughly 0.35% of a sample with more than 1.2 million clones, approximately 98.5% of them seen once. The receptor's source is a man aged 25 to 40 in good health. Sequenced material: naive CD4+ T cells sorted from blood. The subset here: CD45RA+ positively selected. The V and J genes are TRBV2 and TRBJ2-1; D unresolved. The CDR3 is CASSQNNEQFF. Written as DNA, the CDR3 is TGTGCCAGCAGTCAGAACAATGAGCAGTTCTTC.